These 12 T cell receptor beta chains were all obtained from the same sample, sequenced in a study of blood T cell repertoires in COVID-19. Clones were sequenced by immunoSEQ multiplex PCR, and TCRdb holds only the in-frame ones, with some missing. The table lists 270,000 or so clones, roughly 88% of them singletons. The sequenced sample was PBMCs or T cells enriched from blood (not recorded which). The receptors were gathered from a woman in her thirties or forties with acute COVID-19.

This chain's CDR3 is CASSISSGRSSYNEQFF. DNA of the CDR3: TGTGCCAGTAGTATCTCCAGCGGGAGGAGCTCCTACAATGAGCAGTTCTTC. The chain uses TRBV19 and TRBJ2-1, with 9 bases matching TRBD2. After removal of 3 bases from V and 0 bases from J, the junction contained 6 bases not matched to a gene. The germline gives CDR1 LNHDA, CDR2 SQIVND (reference sequence). CDR3 length: 17 amino acids. The whole variable domain, remainder taken from reference TRBV19 and TRBJ2-1, is DGGITQSPKYLFRKEGQNVTLSCEQNLNHDAMYWYRQDPGQGLRLIYYSQIVNDFQKGDIAEGYSVSREKKESFPLTVTSAQKNPTAFYLCASSISSGRSSYNEQFFGPGTRLTVL.

The chain links TRBV27 to TRBJ2-7; D might be TRBD2 (6 bases). This CDR3 comprises 15 residues. V lost 7 bases, J lost 1 base, and 17 bases lay in between. In germline, CDR1 is MNHEY, CDR2 SMNVEV (reference sequence). The DNA of the CDR3 is TGTGCCAGCAAGATTCGGAGGGCAGAGTCCTACGAGCAGTACTTC. Its translation is CASKIRRAESYEQYF.

Details on this clone: Germline is not matched at one junction end, which may reflect a read error. V and J are TRBV4-3 and TRBJ2-6, with 7 bases matching TRBD2. There are 18 residues in the CDR3. Germline CDR1 LGHNA, CDR2 YSLEER. The CDR3 bases are TGCGCCACCAGCCAAGATGGGGGGGGAACGTCTGGGGCCAACGTCCTGACTTTC. This sequence encodes CATSQDGGGTSGANVLTF.

This chain links TRBV27 with TRBJ2-3; 7 bases fit TRBD1. Trimming at V came to 5 bases and at J to 5 bases, leaving 16 bases not matched to a gene. Germline V gives CDR1 MNHEY, CDR2 SMNVEV (reference sequence). CDR3 size: 17 residues. CDR3 coding DNA: TGTGCCAGCAGTCCATATGCCTCTCTAACAGGGGAAGATACGCAGTATTTT. Protein product: CASSPYASLTGEDTQYF.

This clone was observed a few times. This sequence joins TRBV19 and TRBJ1-5, with D possibly matching TRBD1 (6 bases). Germline V gene sequence: CDR1 LNHDA, CDR2 SQIVND (reference sequence). The CDR3 consists of 15 residues. Trimming cost V 6 bases and J 0 bases, with 12 bases left between them. In nucleotides, the CDR3 is TGTGCCAGTAGCAACAGGGTGAATAGCAATCAGCCCCAGCATTTT. Translation: CASSNRVNSNQPQHF. Filled out from reference TRBV19 and TRBJ1-5, the complete variable domain reads DGGITQSPKYLFRKEGQNVTLSCEQNLNHDAMYWYRQDPGQGLRLIYYSQIVNDFQKGDIAEGYSVSREKKESFPLTVTSAQKNPTAFYLCASSNRVNSNQPQHFGDGTRLSIL.

The chain carries TRBV19 and TRBJ2-1, with D maybe TRBD2 (7 bases). Trimming cost V 6 bases and J 6 bases, with 12 bases left between them. The germline V gene encodes CDR1 LNHDA and CDR2 SQIVND (reference sequence). The CDR3 totals 13 residues. The CDR3 loop reads CASSRRGLNEQFF. The CDR3 DNA is TGTGCCAGTAGCCGGCGGGGGCTCAATGAGCAGTTCTTC.

This chain uses TRBV11-2 with TRBJ2-1; the D gene is possibly TRBD2 (5 bases). V was clipped by 1 base and J by 1 base, with 8 bases between them. Germline V gene lookup returns CDR1 SGHAT and CDR2 FQNNGV. The CDR3 totals 15 residues. The CDR3 region has the DNA TGTGCCAGCAGCTTAGTAGGAGGATCCTACAATGAGCAGTTCTTC. Amino acids: CASSLVGGSYNEQFF.

The chain combines TRBV7-6 with TRBJ2-1; 14 nucleotides line up with TRBD2. Trimming at V came to 3 bases and at J to 8 bases, leaving 9 bases not matched to a gene. CDR1 is SGHVS, CDR2 FNYEAQ, per germline. The CDR3 covers 17 residues. This CDR3 is CASSLETGTSGSDEQFF. CDR3 DNA sequence: TGTGCCAGCAGCTTGGAAACCGGGACTAGCGGGAGTGATGAGCAGTTCTTC.

The chain joins TRBV11-3 to TRBJ1-1; 8 bases align to TRBD1. V was pared by 5 bases and J by 8 bases, with 13 bases of the junction left unmatched. Germline CDR1 SGHNT, CDR2 YENEEA. The CDR3 extends over 15 amino acids. CDR3 amino acids: CASSPGQGPRVEAFF. CDR3 DNA: TGTGCCAGCAGCCCAGGACAGGGACCAAGGGTAGAAGCTTTCTTT.

The J gene is TRBJ1-3, the V gene TRBV14; D is perhaps TRBD1 (5 bases). CDR1 is SGHDN, CDR2 FVKESK, per germline. The CDR3 runs to 18 residues. The ends were cut back, 0 bases at V and 4 bases at J, with 19 bases in the middle. CDR3 amino acids: CASSQELGDFLSGNTIYF. The CDR3 bases are TGTGCCAGCAGCCAAGAATTAGGGGATTTTCTTTCCGGAAACACCATATATTTT.

The V and J genes are TRBV19 and TRBJ1-3; D is perhaps TRBD1 (6 bases). This CDR3 has 15 amino acids. V dropped 10 bases and J dropped 0 bases, with 16 bases sitting between them. The germline CDR1 and CDR2 sequences are LNHDA and SQIVND (reference sequence). CDR3 amino acids: CATRRQVYSGNTIYF. CDR3 bases: TGTGCCACGCGCAGACAGGTGTACTCTGGAAACACCATATATTTT.

This clone was seen once. The J gene is TRBJ2-7, the V gene TRBV27, with D perhaps TRBD2 (8 bases). The CDR3 totals 17 residues. V was pared by 8 bases and J by 2 bases, with 25 bases between. From germline, CDR1 is MNHEY and CDR2 SMNVEV (reference sequence). Written as DNA, the CDR3 is TGTGCCAGCGCGAGGGGGACAGCGGGAGAGGTGGCCTACGAGCAGTACTTC. Its protein is CASARGTAGEVAYEQYF.